The T cell receptor (beta chain) described here comes from a study of human T cells and chemical hapten exposure. On the study more broadly: The sensitizing agent was 2% DPC, placed on about 2 cm by about 2 cm of upper inner arm skin.

Time point: patch test 3, about 24 weeks after DPC sensitization. The treatment was: therapeutic diphenylcyclopropenone sensitization with weekly scalp DPC. With respect to this clonotype: Its antigen remains unknown.

Overall study results and limits: High-frequency TCRs, those above 1 in 1000, stayed the same after DPC sensitization. Expanded TCR sets contained significantly more large CDR3 similarity clusters than controls. Patch test score rose with PT1 expanded TCR count, significant at thresholds 8, 16 and 32, not 4.

TCRdb passed the RACE reads through MiXCR, listing each CDR3 protein once. Of about 120,000 distinct CDR3 sequences in the sample, about 11% are singletons; the top ten hold 2.4%. The length of the CDR3 is 14 residues. The V and J ends lost 0 bases and 3 bases respectively, with 12 bases between them. Germline CDR1 and CDR2: DFQATT and SNEGSKA (reference sequence). Here the sequenced sample was whole blood, taken in connection with sensitization to the hapten diphenylcyclopropenone (DPC). This chain links TRBV20-1 with TRBJ2-7, with a weak D call TRBD2 (5 bases). This TCR was sampled from a woman between 50 and 59 years old with alopecia areata. Some clones in this sample may be carry-over from other donors' samples. The DNA of the CDR3 is TGCAGTGCTAGAGATCAGGACTCGTACTACGAGCAGTACTTC. The encoded protein is CSARDQDSYYEQYF.